This entry lists 25 T cell receptor beta chains sequenced from one sample in a study of T cell changes during pregnancy in multiple sclerosis. Libraries were prepared by immunoSEQ multiplex PCR; TCRdb keeps only in-frame clonotypes and omits some of them. Of about 130,000 clones in the sample, about 95% were seen once. The sequencing used peripheral blood, collected after pregnancy. The receptors stem from a female donor with multiple sclerosis, enrolled in a pregnancy study.

This sequence joins TRBV19 and TRBJ1-5, with 7 bases aligning to TRBD1. This CDR3 spans 16 amino acids. The germline CDR1 and CDR2 sequences are LNHDA and SQIVND (reference sequence). The ends lost 10 bases at V and 6 bases at J; junction bases unmatched: 18. CDR3 coding DNA: TGTGCCACGGGGGGGGTAAGACAGGGTCTGGTTCAGCCCCAGCATTTT. Translating it yields CATGGVRQGLVQPQHF. Supplemented by reference TRBV19 and TRBJ1-5, the full variable domain reads DGGITQSPKYLFRKEGQNVTLSCEQNLNHDAMYWYRQDPGQGLRLIYYSQIVNDFQKGDIAEGYSVSREKKESFPLTVTSAQKNPTAFYLCATGGVRQGLVQPQHFGDGTRLSIL.

The chain couples TRBV11-2 to TRBJ2-7; D not certain. The V end lost 3 bases, the J end lost 4 bases, and 7 bases lay between the germline ends. The CDR3 has 12 residues. Germline V gene sequence: CDR1 SGHAT, CDR2 FQNNGV. Here the CDR3 DNA reads TGTGCCAGCAGCTTTCGGTTGTACGAGCAGTACTTC. As protein: CASSFRLYEQYF.

This chain links TRBV5-4 with TRBJ2-7; possible D gene TRBD1, 5 bases. Germline lookup yields CDR1 SGHNT and CDR2 YYREEE (reference sequence). This CDR3 is 13 amino acids long. Trimming took off 2 bases at V and 5 bases at J, with 11 bases between the two ends. Here the CDR3 reads CASSFSGINEQYF. The CDR3 nucleotides read TGTGCCAGCAGCTTCTCAGGGATAAACGAGCAGTACTTC.

The gene calls are TRBV25-1 and TRBJ1-2; the D gene is possibly TRBD1 (5 bases). The germline gives CDR1 MGHDK, CDR2 SYGVNS. Trimming removed 5 bases from V and 8 bases from J, with 12 bases in between. This CDR3 comprises 12 residues. The CDR3 DNA follows: TGTGCCAGCAGTATCACAGGCGGAGGCTACACCTTC. It is translated as CASSITGGGYTF.

This clone has just one count. The chain employs TRBV28 and TRBJ2-3; D ambiguous. The CDR3 covers 12 residues. Germline assignment: CDR1 MDHEN and CDR2 SYDVKM. The germline V and J ends were trimmed by 5 bases and 6 bases, with 9 bases remaining between them. CDR3 residues: CASSAVVDTQYF. In nucleotides, the CDR3 is TGTGCCAGCAGTGCGGTCGTTGATACGCAGTATTTT.

The chain has TRBV28 and TRBJ1-1, with D hard to call. CDR3 length: 13 residues. The germline V and J ends were trimmed by 3 bases and 4 bases, with 9 bases remaining between them. Germline V gene sequence: CDR1 MDHEN, CDR2 SYDVKM. The DNA of the CDR3 is TGTGCCAGCAGTTTTGAGGGAGGCACTGAAGCTTTCTTT. Amino acids: CASSFEGGTEAFF.

The V gene is TRBV5-4, the J gene TRBJ1-1; unclear D gene. The CDR3 has 12 amino acids. Trimming stripped 4 bases from V and 7 bases from J, with 11 bases between. Germline V gene sequence: CDR1 SGHNT, CDR2 YYREEE (reference sequence). In DNA form, the CDR3 reads TGTGCCAGCAGCCGCCCGGCGGGTGAAGCTTTCTTT. Translated: CASSRPAGEAFF.

The chain employs TRBV7-9 and TRBJ2-7, with TRBD1 identical over 7 bases. CDR1 is SEHNR, CDR2 FQNEAQ, per germline (reference sequence). This CDR3 has 15 amino acids. With V trimmed by 4 bases and J by 3 bases, 9 bases remained unmatched. As DNA, the CDR3 is TGTGCCAGCAGCTCCTTGGACAGGATTGTCTACGAGCAGTACTTC. Translated, it gives CASSSLDRIVYEQYF.

The V gene is TRBV7-9, the J gene TRBJ2-2; D not certain. V lost 1 base and J 7 bases, leaving 10 bases between the germline ends. The CDR3 contains 14 residues. Germline CDR1 SEHNR, CDR2 FQNEAQ (reference sequence). The CDR3 nucleotides are TGTGCCAGCAGCTTAGACACAGTGAACGGGGAGCTGTTTTTT. Protein sequence: CASSLDTVNGELFF.

This clone was picked up one time. V is TRBV2 and J is TRBJ1-2, with 10 nucleotides matching TRBD1. V gave up 7 bases and J gave up 3 bases; unmatched junction bases: 8. This CDR3 has 15 amino acids. CDR1 and CDR2 from the germline V gene are SNHLY and FYNNEI. This CDR3 reads CASTKDRGAYYGYTF. In nucleotides, the CDR3 is TGTGCCAGCACTAAGGACAGGGGGGCCTACTATGGCTACACCTTC.

The DNA of the CDR3 is TGTGCCAGCAGTTTATCGGGAAAAACTAGCTCCGAGCAGTACTTC. The encoded protein is CASSLSGKTSSEQYF. The chain couples TRBV27 to TRBJ2-7; a weak D match, TRBD2 (6 bases). The length of the CDR3 is 15 residues. The V end was cut by 0 bases, the J end by 6 bases, with 15 bases between. The germline CDR1 and CDR2 sequences are MNHEY and SMNVEV (reference sequence).

The chain combines TRBV5-1 with TRBJ1-4; D might be TRBD1 (6 bases). Looked up from germline, CDR1 is SGHRS and CDR2 is YFSETQ. The CDR3 runs 16 residues. The V gene lost 2 bases and the J gene lost 4 bases, with 15 bases spanning the gap. CDR3 coding DNA: TGCGCCAGCAGCTTAACTCCACAGGGTGGTAATGAAAAACTGTTTTTT. It codes for CASSLTPQGGNEKLFF.

This clone was seen a single time. The V call is TRBV5-8, the J call TRBJ2-1, with 8 bases aligning to TRBD2. The length of the CDR3 is 15 residues. Germline CDR1 SGHTS, CDR2 YDEGEE. V was clipped by 4 bases and J by 5 bases; unmatched bases: 8. CDR3 sequence reads: CASSTEREFNNEQFF. Written as DNA, the CDR3 is TGTGCCAGCAGCACCGAGCGGGAGTTCAACAATGAGCAGTTCTTC.

This chain connects TRBV30 to TRBJ1-1; D not resolved. V lost 5 bases, J lost 8 bases, and 12 bases lay in between. Germline V lookup: CDR1 GTSNPN, CDR2 SVGIG (reference sequence). The CDR3 has 11 residues. Written as DNA, the CDR3 is TGTGCCTGGGAAACGGGAGCCGAAGCTTTCTTT. Its protein is CAWETGAEAFF.

The V call is TRBV28, the J call TRBJ1-5, with 9 nucleotides matching TRBD1. With 4 bases clipped from V and 2 bases from J, the junction kept 6 bases outside the gene matches. In germline, CDR1 is MDHEN, CDR2 SYDVKM. The CDR3 is made up of 16 amino acids. The CDR3 bases are TGTGCCAGCAGTTCTCAACAGGGGGCAGGCAATCAGCCCCAGCATTTT. Translated: CASSSQQGAGNQPQHF. Supplemented by reference TRBV28 and TRBJ1-5, the full variable domain reads DVKVTQSSRYLVKRTGEKVFLECVQDMDHENMFWYRQDPGLGLRLIYFSYDVKMKEKGDIPEGYSVSREKKERFSLILESASTNQTSMYLCASSSQQGAGNQPQHFGDGTRLSIL.

This sequence joins TRBV19 and TRBJ2-2; 9 bases map to TRBD2. Trimming took 6 bases from V and 0 from J; bases not matched to a gene: 8. The CDR3 length is 17 residues. Germline V gene data show CDR1 as LNHDA and CDR2 as SQIVND (reference sequence). The CDR3 coding sequence is TGTGCCAGTAGGAGAAGCCCTAGCGGGGCGAACACCGGGGAGCTGTTTTTT. Translated: CASRRSPSGANTGELFF. Using reference TRBV19 and TRBJ2-2 for the parts outside the CDR3, the full variable domain is DGGITQSPKYLFRKEGQNVTLSCEQNLNHDAMYWYRQDPGQGLRLIYYSQIVNDFQKGDIAEGYSVSREKKESFPLTVTSAQKNPTAFYLCASRRSPSGANTGELFFGEGSRLTVL.

This chain joins TRBV4-2 and TRBJ2-1; TRBD2 matches at 12 bases. This CDR3 contains 16 residues. The germline V gene has CDR1 LGHNA and CDR2 YNFKEQ. Trimming at V came to 4 bases and at J to 8 bases, leaving 9 bases not matched to a gene. In nucleotides, the CDR3 is TGTGCCAGCAGCCCAAGTACTAGCGGGAGGAACTATGAGCAGTTCTTC. It translates to CASSPSTSGRNYEQFF.

This chain uses TRBV28 with TRBJ2-5; 8 bases agree with TRBD2. The CDR3 is 15 amino acids. J lost 5 bases, V lost 5 bases, and 10 bases had no gene match. Germline V gene lookup returns CDR1 MDHEN and CDR2 SYDVKM. This CDR3 is CASSRTGGPVETQYF. CDR3 nucleotides: TGTGCCAGCAGTCGCACGGGAGGGCCAGTGGAGACCCAGTACTTC.

This clone was observed once. The CDR3 nucleotides are TGTGCCAGCAGTGAGTACTCCCCGGGTGGCTACACCTTC. Amino acids: CASSEYSPGGYTF. This rearrangement joins TRBV25-1 to TRBJ1-2, with D unresolved. The CDR3 length is 13 residues. Germline V lookup: CDR1 MGHDK, CDR2 SYGVNS. V shed 3 bases and J shed 7 bases, with 12 bases lying between them.

This chain joins TRBV7-3 and TRBJ2-1; 8 nucleotides line up with TRBD1. Germline CDR1 and CDR2: SGHTA and FQGTGA. J lost 7 bases, V lost 1 base, and 6 bases had no gene match. CDR3 length equals 15 residues. Here the CDR3 reads CASSLMRTGLNEQFF. Written as DNA, the CDR3 is TGTGCCAGCAGCTTAATGCGGACAGGGCTTAATGAGCAGTTCTTC.

The rearrangement links TRBV6-1 to TRBJ2-7; 8 bases map to TRBD1. V was clipped by 10 bases and J by 2 bases; unmatched bases: 7. The CDR3 consists of 13 residues. CDR1 MNHNS and CDR2 SASEGT come from the germline V gene. CDR3 nucleotides: TGTGCCATCCCTGGACAGGGACCCTACGAGCAGTACTTC. Residues: CAIPGQGPYEQYF.

The chain recombines TRBV7-9 with TRBJ1-1; 7 bases fit TRBD1. Germline-derived CDR1 and CDR2 are SEHNR and FQNEAQ (reference sequence). With 5 bases clipped from V and 1 base from J, the junction kept 10 bases outside the gene matches. There are 16 residues in the CDR3. In DNA form, the CDR3 reads TGTGCCAGCAGCATAATCCAGGGGGGACCGAACACTGAAGCTTTCTTT. Encoded protein: CASSIIQGGPNTEAFF.

The chain carries TRBV6-1 and TRBJ2-1; 7 bases are a match to TRBD1. CDR3 length: 15 amino acids. CDR1 is MNHNS, CDR2 SASEGT, per germline. V dropped 6 bases and J dropped 7; count of bases not matched to a gene: 12. The CDR3 loop reads CASSDRGRLVNEQFF. The CDR3 nucleotides read TGTGCCAGCAGCGATAGGGGGCGTTTAGTGAATGAGCAGTTCTTC.

CDR3 region: CASSLGQGAGYGYTF. For the CDR3, the DNA is TGTGCCAGCAGTTTAGGCCAGGGGGCAGGTTATGGCTACACCTTC. This rearrangement joins TRBV28 to TRBJ1-2; 8 nucleotides agree with TRBD1. The V and J ends lost 2 bases and 5 bases, in that order; junction bases with no gene match: 7. The germline gives CDR1 MDHEN, CDR2 SYDVKM. The CDR3 spans 15 residues.

The rearrangement links TRBV7-2 to TRBJ2-2; tentative D call: TRBD1 (5 bases). The V gene lost 5 bases and the J gene lost 5 bases, with 18 bases spanning the gap. This CDR3 spans 16 amino acids. CDR1 is SGHTA and CDR2 is FQGNSA in the germline V gene. Here the CDR3 reads CASSRYRPGGTGELFF. The CDR3 DNA reads TGTGCCAGCAGCAGATACAGGCCCGGTGGGACCGGGGAGCTGTTTTTT.